A selection of T cell receptor beta chains follows, all from one sample in a study of blood T cells in healthy people across ages. A single record per CDR3 protein comes from TCRdb applying MiXCR to the 5' RACE reads. The sample includes hundreds of thousands of distinct CDR3 sequences, around a fifth of them seen just once. The specimen was blood. The receptor set was obtained from an older man in good health. The CDR3 runs from the conserved cysteine through the conserved F or W. The order of the fields is clone size, J gene, D gene, V gene, CDR3 protein, CDR3 DNA. D genes are given only for firm matches. Size is stated for part of the rows, as once, few or many counts, or as a class when the clone is expanded.

>-|TRBJ2-3|TRBD1|TRBV5-4
CASSLSGQRVTDTQYF
TGTGCCAGCAGCTTGTCGGGACAGAGAGTAACAGATACGCAGTATTTT
>-|TRBJ2-3|-|TRBV5-1
CASSLGTVKLGTSTDTQYF
TGCGCCAGCAGCTTGGGAACAGTCAAGTTGGGAACTAGCACAGATACGCAGTATTTT
>-|TRBJ2-1|TRBD2|TRBV28
CVSSFRQGRAAGGSYNEQFF
TGTGTCAGCAGTTTCAGGCAGGGTCGGGCGGCGGGAGGCTCCTACAATGAGCAGTTCTTC
>few|TRBJ1-4|TRBD1|TRBV7-9
CASSQGQVTNEKLFF
TGTGCCAGCAGCCAAGGACAGGTCACAAATGAAAAACTGTTTTTT
>-|TRBJ2-1|TRBD1|TRBV2
CASSPRGQGSSEQFF
TGTGCCAGCAGCCCACGGGGACAGGGTAGTAGTGAGCAGTTCTTC
>-|TRBJ2-7|TRBD1|TRBV3-1
CASSQGTGIYEQYF
TGTGCCAGCAGCCAAGGGACAGGGATCTACGAGCAGTACTTC
>-|TRBJ2-3|-|TRBV5-1
CASSLVTGDGTQYF
TGCGCCAGCAGCTTGGTGACAGGAGACGGTACGCAGTATTTT
>many|TRBJ2-5|TRBD2|TRBV10-3
CAISESTGTRGTETQYF
TGTGCCATCAGTGAGTCGACCGGGACTAGGGGTACAGAGACCCAGTACTTC
>-|TRBJ2-5|-|TRBV3-1
CASSQTTTGTQYF
TGTGCCAGCAGCCAGACCACCACCGGGACCCAGTACTTC
>-|TRBJ1-1|TRBD1|TRBV28
CASTPNGGGGAAFF
TGTGCCAGCACCCCAAATGGGGGAGGGGGCGCCGCTTTCTTT
>-|TRBJ1-2|-|TRBV2
CASTLRGSYYGYTF
TGTGCCAGTACTCTGCGGGGGAGTTACTATGGCTACACCTTC
>few|TRBJ2-3|-|TRBV5-1
CASSLTGYGTDTQYF
TGCGCCAGCAGCTTGACAGGTTACGGCACAGATACGCAGTATTTT
>few|TRBJ2-7|-|TRBV6-2/TRBV6-3
CASSRDGAYEQYF
TGTGCCAGCAGTCGGGACGGTGCCTACGAGCAGTACTTC
>few|TRBJ2-1|-|TRBV2
CASRGLINEQFF
TGTGCCAGCAGGGGACTCATTAATGAGCAGTTCTTC
>many|TRBJ2-2|-|TRBV12-5
CASGNTGELFF
TGTGCTAGTGGTAACACCGGGGAGCTGTTTTTT
>-|TRBJ1-3|-|TRBV7-8
CASSLDSTGNTIYF
TGTGCCAGCAGCTTGGACAGTACCGGAAACACCATATATTTT
>-|TRBJ2-3|TRBD2|TRBV7-9
CASSLEAGANRGTDTQYF
TGTGCCAGCAGCTTAGAAGCGGGAGCCAACCGGGGCACAGATACGCAGTATTTT
>-|TRBJ2-6|TRBD1|TRBV6-2/TRBV6-3
CASSSDRGRSGANVLTF
TGTGCCAGCAGTTCCGACAGGGGGAGGTCTGGGGCCAACGTCCTGACTTTC
>-|TRBJ2-5|TRBD1|TRBV5-4
CASSWGTGNIQETQYF
TGTGCCAGCAGCTGGGGGACAGGGAATATTCAAGAGACCCAGTACTTC
>few|TRBJ2-1|-|TRBV3-1
CASSPSDLVVEYEQFF
TGTGCCAGCAGCCCTTCAGACCTAGTCGTGGAATATGAGCAGTTCTTC
>-|TRBJ1-1|-|TRBV7-9
CASSWNDRGTEAFF
TGTGCCAGCAGCTGGAATGATAGGGGTACTGAAGCTTTCTTT
>-|TRBJ2-5|TRBD1|TRBV4-2
CASSQDNRGQETQYF
TGTGCCAGCAGCCAAGATAACAGGGGGCAAGAGACCCAGTACTTC
>many|TRBJ2-3|-|TRBV5-1
CASSFSGSGSTDTQYF
TGCGCCAGCAGCTTCTCAGGAAGCGGGAGCACAGATACGCAGTATTTT
>-|TRBJ2-5|TRBD1|TRBV12-3/TRBV12-4
CASSRDRRMEQYF
TGTGCCAGCAGCCGGGACAGACGAATGGAGCAGTACTTC
>-|TRBJ2-1|TRBD1|TRBV5-1
CASSLEGAGIYNEQFF
TGCGCCAGCAGCTTGGAGGGGGCGGGTATATACAATGAGCAGTTCTTC
>few|TRBJ1-1|-|TRBV29-1
CSVEDQKNTEAFF
TGCAGCGTTGAAGACCAGAAGAACACTGAAGCTTTCTTT
>few|TRBJ2-6|-|TRBV5-1
CASSQVSGANVLTF
TGCGCCAGCAGTCAGGTCTCTGGGGCCAACGTCCTGACTTTC
>-|TRBJ2-7|TRBD1|TRBV4-3
CASNYGQGGSYEQYF
TGCGCCAGCAACTACGGACAGGGTGGATCCTACGAGCAGTACTTC
>-|TRBJ2-1|TRBD1|TRBV7-9
CASSLQGEVYNEQFF
TGTGCCAGCAGCCTACAGGGGGAAGTGTACAATGAGCAGTTCTTC
>few|TRBJ1-1|-|TRBV28
CASSLPIGGMNTEAFF
TGTGCCAGCAGTTTACCCATAGGTGGCATGAACACTGAAGCTTTCTTT
>many|TRBJ2-5|TRBD1|TRBV10-3
CAISVGQGDRETQYF
TGTGCCATCAGTGTGGGACAGGGGGACAGGGAGACCCAGTACTTC
>-|TRBJ2-3|-|TRBV15
CATSGWDPGSTDTQYF
TGTGCCACCAGCGGGTGGGACCCCGGCAGTACAGATACGCAGTATTTT
>many|TRBJ2-5|TRBD2|TRBV29-1
CSGIGLAETQYF
TGCAGCGGAATCGGACTAGCAGAGACCCAGTACTTC
>few|TRBJ2-3|-|TRBV7-9
CASTRDKSTDTQYF
TGTGCCAGTACCAGGGACAAGAGCACAGATACGCAGTATTTT
>-|TRBJ1-4|-|TRBV21-1
CASSPKGGFKGTNEKLFF
TGTGCCAGCAGTCCTAAGGGAGGCTTCAAGGGGACTAATGAAAAACTGTTTTTT
>-|TRBJ2-1|-|TRBV12-3/TRBV12-4
CASSLAIGGNYNEQFF
TGTGCCAGCAGTTTGGCGATCGGCGGGAACTACAATGAGCAGTTCTTC
>few|TRBJ2-1|-|TRBV10-3
CAISGIRGSSYNEQFF
TGTGCCATCAGTGGTATACGGGGGAGCTCCTACAATGAGCAGTTCTTC
>-|TRBJ2-1|-|TRBV6-5
CASSYPGPQYNEQFF
TGTGCCAGCAGTTACCCGGGACCTCAATACAATGAGCAGTTCTTC
>-|TRBJ2-5|-|TRBV7-9
CASSLGGTLLYF
TGTGCCAGCAGCTTAGGGGGGACTTTGTTGTACTTC
>many|TRBJ2-7|TRBD2|TRBV20-1
CSARDPTSGRVIYEQYF
TGCAGTGCTAGAGATCCGACTAGCGGGAGGGTAATCTACGAGCAGTACTTC
>-|TRBJ2-2|TRBD1|TRBV5-1
CASSKGQGAGELFF
TGCGCCAGCAGCAAGGGACAGGGGGCCGGGGAGCTGTTTTTT
>-|TRBJ2-5|-|TRBV28
CASTQRSLGTETQYF
TGTGCCAGCACCCAGCGGAGTCTCGGAACGGAGACCCAGTACTTC
>few|TRBJ1-3|-|TRBV9
CASSVDGDFGSGNTIYF
TGTGCCAGCAGCGTAGATGGAGATTTCGGCTCTGGAAACACCATATATTTT
>-|TRBJ2-3|-|TRBV12-3/TRBV12-4
CASSLGGKADTQYF
TGTGCCAGCAGTTTAGGCGGGAAGGCAGATACGCAGTATTTT
>many|TRBJ2-6|TRBD1|TRBV24-1
CATSETGASSGANVLTF
TGTGCCACCAGTGAGACAGGGGCTAGCTCTGGGGCCAACGTCCTGACTTTC
>-|TRBJ1-1|-|TRBV5-1
CASSLVQTNTEAFF
TGCGCCAGCAGCTTGGTACAGACGAACACTGAAGCTTTCTTT
>many|TRBJ2-1|-|TRBV3-1
CASSPMGLNNEQFF
TGTGCCAGCAGCCCGATGGGGCTTAACAATGAGCAGTTCTTC
>-|TRBJ1-1|TRBD1|TRBV5-6
CASSSKGAGDTEAFF
TGTGCCAGCAGCTCTAAGGGGGCTGGGGACACTGAAGCTTTCTTT
>many|TRBJ2-7|TRBD2|TRBV20-1
CSANGHLAGARYEQYF
TGCAGTGCAAACGGGCATCTAGCGGGAGCCAGGTACGAGCAGTACTTC
>few|TRBJ2-5|-|TRBV12-3/TRBV12-4
CASSSPLGETQYF
TGTGCCAGCAGTTCACCCCTTGGAGAGACCCAGTACTTC
>-|TRBJ2-1|-|TRBV3-1
CASSQRDRDMSYNEQFF
TGTGCCAGCAGCCAACGTGACCGGGACATGTCCTACAATGAGCAGTTCTTC
>few|TRBJ2-1|TRBD2|TRBV3-1
CASSRGLAGLGNEQFF
TGTGCCAGCAGCCGGGGATTAGCGGGTCTCGGGAATGAGCAGTTCTTC
>-|TRBJ2-1|TRBD2|TRBV29-1
CSTRTSGDYNEQFF
TGCAGCACCCGGACTAGCGGAGATTACAATGAGCAGTTCTTC
>few|TRBJ2-7|TRBD1|TRBV27
CASSLFGTGVKKFFYEQYF
TGTGCCAGCAGTTTATTCGGGACAGGGGTTAAAAAATTCTTTTACGAGCAGTACTTC
>few|TRBJ2-2|-|TRBV7-9
CASSIQGVGELFF
TGTGCCAGCAGCATCCAGGGAGTCGGGGAGCTGTTTTTT
>many|TRBJ2-5|-|TRBV29-1
CSGDTQETQYF
TGCAGCGGGGACACCCAAGAGACCCAGTACTTC
>-|TRBJ2-5|TRBD2|TRBV2
CASSEPFYAGGSQETQYF
TGTGCCAGCAGTGAACCCTTCTACGCGGGAGGTTCACAAGAGACCCAGTACTTC
>-|TRBJ2-1|-|TRBV7-3
CASSLLGGTLYNEQFF
TGTGCCAGCAGCTTGCTAGGAGGGACGCTTTACAATGAGCAGTTCTTC
>few|TRBJ2-5|-|TRBV14
CASSQDRLNWVETQYF
TGTGCCAGCAGCCAAGATAGACTCAATTGGGTAGAGACCCAGTACTTC
>few|TRBJ2-1|-|TRBV24-1
CATSESGTGINEQFF
TGTGCCACCAGTGAGTCCGGGACTGGAATCAATGAGCAGTTCTTC